This passage covers 21 T cell receptor beta chains from one sample sequenced in a study of blood T cell repertoires in COVID-19. The repertoire was sequenced with immunoSEQ multiplex PCR; TCRdb's copy has only in-frame clones and lacks some. This repertoire shows about 460,000 clones, approximately 91% found once; its top ten account for just over 8%. Material for sequencing was PBMCs or T cells enriched from blood (not recorded which). The receptors were gathered from a woman aged 60 to 75 who had recovered from COVID-19.

V usage is TRBV7-2 and J usage is TRBJ2-1; 7 positions match TRBD2. This CDR3 comprises 16 residues. CDR1 and CDR2 (germline): SGHTA, FQGNSA. J was trimmed by 4 bases and V by 3 bases; bases with no gene match: 9. In DNA, the CDR3 is TGTGCCAGCAGCTTCCCCAGGGCGGGAGATTACAATGAGCAGTTCTTC. It encodes CASSFPRAGDYNEQFF.

The V gene is TRBV2, the J gene TRBJ2-7; maybe TRBD1 (6 bases). This CDR3 contains 14 residues. CDR1 and CDR2 from the germline V gene are SNHLY and FYNNEI. V shed 8 bases and J shed 2 bases, with 16 bases lying between them. This CDR3 is CASATGNPPYEQYF. The CDR3 DNA follows: TGTGCCAGCGCAACAGGGAACCCCCCCTACGAGCAGTACTTC.

This rearrangement joins TRBV14 to TRBJ2-5; TRBD2 aligns across 10 bases. The CDR3 is made up of 18 amino acids. The J segment lost 0 bases and the V segment lost 0 bases, leaving 7 bases of the junction unmatched. The V gene's germline CDR1 is SGHDN and CDR2 FVKESK. CDR3 bases: TGTGCCAGCAGCCAAGAAGCGAGCGGGGGGGCGTACCAAGAGACCCAGTACTTC. It encodes CASSQEASGGAYQETQYF. Drawing the rest from reference TRBV14 and TRBJ2-5, the complete variable domain is EAGVTQFPSHSVIEKGQTVTLRCDPISGHDNLYWYRRVMGKEIKFLLHFVKESKQDESGMPNNRFLAERTGGTYSTLKVQPAELEDSGVYFCASSQEASGGAYQETQYFGPGTRLLVL.

The rearrangement uses TRBV11-3 and TRBJ2-1; weak D call: TRBD2 (6 bases). CDR3 length: 16 residues. V shed 5 bases and J shed 6 bases, with 20 bases lying between them. Germline V gene data show CDR1 as SGHNT and CDR2 as YENEEA. The CDR3 DNA sequence: TGTGCCAGCAGCCCCCGGGGTAGCGGCCCCTCCAATGAGCAGTTCTTC. As protein: CASSPRGSGPSNEQFF.

The chain carries TRBV4-1 and TRBJ2-1; a possible D gene is TRBD1 (5 bases). V was pared by 2 bases and J by 0 bases, with 11 bases between. This CDR3 is built from 16 residues. Germline CDR1 reads MGHRA; CDR2 reads YSYEKL. The CDR3: CASSQRQYSSYNEQFF. CDR3 bases: TGCGCCAGCAGCCAAAGACAGTATAGCTCCTACAATGAGCAGTTCTTC.

The rearrangement links TRBV5-1 to TRBJ1-1; 8 nucleotides match TRBD1. The CDR3 extends over 16 amino acids. Germline trimming cut 5 bases from V and 1 base from J; bases unmatched to any gene: 10. Germline CDR1 SGHRS, CDR2 YFSETQ. The CDR3, as DNA: TGCGCCAGCAGGAGGGTAACAGGGGGTTCGAACACTGAAGCTTTCTTT. It specifies CASRRVTGGSNTEAFF.

The rearrangement uses TRBV5-6 and TRBJ2-3, with 7 bases that match TRBD2. The CDR3 loop spans 15 amino acids. CDR1 and CDR2 from the germline V gene are SGHDT and YYEEEE. The V and J ends lost 1 base and 1 base, in that order; junction bases with no gene match: 3. The CDR3 sequence is CASSLPSGGTDTQYF. DNA of the CDR3: TGTGCCAGCAGCTTGCCTAGCGGAGGCACAGATACGCAGTATTTT. The full variable domain, in which reference TRBV5-6 and TRBJ2-3 provide the parts outside the CDR3, is DAGVTQSPTHLIKTRGQQVTLRCSPKSGHDTVSWYQQALGQGPQFIFQYYEEEERQRGNFPDRFSGHQFPNYSSELNVNALLLGDSALYLCASSLPSGGTDTQYFGPGTRLTVL.

This clone was picked up one time. The chain uses TRBV12-5 and TRBJ1-6; 7 nucleotides match TRBD1. CDR1 and CDR2 (germline): LGHNT, FRNRAP. The junction had 3 bases not matched to a gene; V was cut back by 0 bases and J by 7 bases. This CDR3 is built from 15 residues. The DNA of the CDR3 is TGTGCTAGTGGTTTGGTGGAGGGGGCCAATTCACCCCTCCACTTT. As protein: CASGLVEGANSPLHF.

This chain connects TRBV13 to TRBJ2-2; D is unresolved. The V end lost 4 bases, the J end lost 0 bases, and 6 bases lay between the germline ends. Germline CDR1 and CDR2: PRHDT and FYEKMQ (reference sequence). The CDR3 is made up of 14 amino acids. CDR3 region: CASSSYSNTGELFF. The CDR3, as DNA: TGTGCCAGCAGCTCCTACTCGAACACCGGGGAGCTGTTTTTT.

The chain has TRBV7-9 and TRBJ2-3, with D perhaps matching TRBD2 (6 bases). The germline V and J ends were trimmed by 5 bases and 0 bases, with 12 bases remaining between them. Germline V gene sequence: CDR1 SEHNR, CDR2 FQNEAQ (reference sequence). The CDR3 spans 15 residues. For the CDR3, the DNA is TGTGCCAGCAGCACGGGGACTCCCAGCACAGATACGCAGTATTTT. It is translated as CASSTGTPSTDTQYF.

The chain joins TRBV13 to TRBJ2-3; D call uncertain. The CDR3 is 12 amino acids. With 5 bases removed from V and 6 bases from J, the gap between germline ends came to 9 bases. Looked up from germline, CDR1 is PRHDT and CDR2 is FYEKMQ (reference sequence). CDR3 nucleotide sequence: TGTGCCAGCAGCCTATCGGTGGATACGCAGTATTTT. Translated, it gives CASSLSVDTQYF.

The rearrangement joins TRBV2 to TRBJ2-7; 7 bases map to TRBD1. The trim removed 5 bases at V and 2 bases at J, leaving 6 bases unmatched. Germline values: CDR1 SNHLY, CDR2 FYNNEI. The CDR3 is 14 residues long. The CDR3 region has the DNA TGTGCCAGCAGTCCTCAGGGGGTACCCTACGAGCAGTACTTC. Translation gives CASSPQGVPYEQYF.

The genes are TRBV3-1 (or the pseudogene TRBV3-2) and TRBJ2-3, with a tentative D call TRBD2 (5 bases). CDR3 length equals 13 residues. V dropped 0 bases and J dropped 7 bases, with 8 bases sitting between them. From germline, CDR1 is LGHDT and CDR2 YNNKEL (reference sequence). The CDR3 DNA reads TGTGCCAGCAGCCAAGAACCGGGGAATACGCAGTATTTT. Translated: CASSQEPGNTQYF.

This clone appeared once. DNA for the CDR3: TGTGCCAGTAGCTACCGCCCGTACCCCCCTGGAAACACCATATATTTT. Amino acid sequence: CASSYRPYPPGNTIYF. The J gene is TRBJ1-3, the V gene TRBV19; D remains unclear. V lost 6 bases and J 2 bases, leaving 17 bases between the germline ends. Germline V gives CDR1 LNHDA, CDR2 SQIVND (reference sequence). CDR3 length: 16 amino acids.

The rearrangement joins TRBV4-2 to TRBJ2-7; D is possibly TRBD2 (7 bases). This CDR3 spans 17 amino acids. Trimming stripped 4 bases from V and 2 bases from J, with 21 bases between. Germline V gene lookup returns CDR1 LGHNA and CDR2 YNFKEQ. The CDR3 sequence: CASSRSSLGGPAYEQYF. The DNA of the CDR3 is TGTGCCAGCAGCCGTTCATCTCTCGGGGGGCCCGCCTACGAGCAGTACTTC.

The V gene is TRBV27, the J gene TRBJ1-4; 9 nucleotides align to TRBD1. CDR3 length: 14 amino acids. The V and J ends lost 8 bases and 8 bases, in that order; junction bases with no gene match: 9. CDR1 is MNHEY, CDR2 SMNVEV, per germline (reference sequence). The CDR3 protein is CASSRGQGGEKLFF. The CDR3 DNA reads TGTGCCAGCTCGCGGGGACAGGGAGGCGAAAAACTGTTTTTT.

This clone occurred once. The chain joins TRBV7-2 to TRBJ2-5; D is possibly TRBD1 (6 bases). The V and J ends lost 1 base and 5 bases respectively, with 11 bases between them. Germline CDR1 SGHTA, CDR2 FQGNSA. This CDR3 is 14 amino acids long. CDR3 region: CASSLGGRVETQYF. CDR3 nucleotide sequence: TGTGCCAGCAGCTTAGGGGGGCGCGTGGAGACCCAGTACTTC.

V usage is TRBV11-2 and J usage is TRBJ1-1; TRBD1 agrees at 7 bases. The CDR3 consists of 16 residues. With 1 base clipped from V and 6 bases from J, the junction kept 11 bases outside the gene matches. Germline V gene data show CDR1 as SGHAT and CDR2 as FQNNGV. CDR3 sequence reads: CASSLGWDSTEAEAFF. CDR3 DNA: TGTGCCAGCAGCTTAGGGTGGGACAGCACTGAGGCTGAAGCTTTCTTT.

The V gene is TRBV5-1, the J gene TRBJ2-2; D perhaps matches TRBD1 (5 bases). The CDR3 totals 15 residues. The germline gives CDR1 SGHRS, CDR2 YFSETQ. The ends were cut back, 3 bases at V and 4 bases at J, with 13 bases in the middle. DNA for the CDR3: TGCGCCAGCAGCTCCGCAGGGCTTGGCACCGGGGAGCTGTTTTTT. Its translation is CASSSAGLGTGELFF.

V gene TRBV14 combines with J gene TRBJ1-2; TRBD1 matches at 8 bases. CDR3 length: 15 amino acids. V trimming: 1 base; J trimming: 5 bases; junction bases outside the gene matches: 6. CDR1 and CDR2 (germline): SGHDN, FVKESK. The CDR3 region has the DNA TGTGCCAGCAGCCAAGCCGGACAGGGTCAGTATGGCTACACCTTC. Protein sequence: CASSQAGQGQYGYTF.

The CDR3 sequence is CASSANPQGEAFF. The CDR3 DNA reads TGTGCCAGCAGTGCCAACCCCCAGGGTGAAGCTTTCTTT. The chain uses TRBV6-4 and TRBJ1-1; maybe TRBD1 (5 bases). Germline CDR1 MRHNA, CDR2 SNTAGT. The CDR3 is made up of 13 amino acids. Trimming shortened V by 4 bases and J by 7 bases, and 13 bases separated the two germline ends.